These T cell receptor beta chains were read from a single sample in a study of cytomegalovirus exposure and HLA in healthy donors. TCRdb's copy holds only in-frame clones and misses some; the assay was immunoSEQ multiplex PCR. This sample has roughly 110,000 clones; 75% to 85% occur once, and the top ten carry roughly 3%. Source material: PBMCs. The origin of the receptors is a woman aged 18-35 years in good health and CMV-seropositive. Each CDR3 is given with its conserved first and last residue. The D gene is left open where the match is weak. Expanded clones are given a class, and other clones once, few, many or no size at all.

j_gene: TRBJ1-5; abundance: few; d_gene: .; v_gene: TRBV7-9; len: 13; CDR3aa: CASSLVAGEPQHF
j_gene: TRBJ2-7; abundance: .; d_gene: TRBD1; v_gene: TRBV7-9; len: 15; CDR3aa: CASSPLGQGQYEQYF
j_gene: TRBJ2-3; abundance: few; d_gene: TRBD1; v_gene: TRBV7-2; len: 15; CDR3aa: CASSRIDRGGDTQYF
j_gene: TRBJ2-7; abundance: few; d_gene: .; v_gene: TRBV30; len: 13; CDR3aa: CAQAGQYSYEQYF
j_gene: TRBJ2-7; abundance: .; d_gene: TRBD2; v_gene: TRBV9; len: 16; CDR3aa: CASSAGAGVGTYEQYF
j_gene: TRBJ2-6; abundance: .; d_gene: .; v_gene: TRBV28; len: 15; CDR3aa: CATGQGYSGANVLTF
j_gene: TRBJ2-3; abundance: .; d_gene: .; v_gene: TRBV5-4; len: 12; CDR3aa: CASGDVSDTQYF
j_gene: TRBJ1-1; abundance: .; d_gene: TRBD1; v_gene: TRBV28; len: 13; CDR3aa: CASRGTGDTEAFF
j_gene: TRBJ2-7; abundance: .; d_gene: .; v_gene: TRBV6-1; len: 14; CDR3aa: CASSEPAVSYEQYF
j_gene: TRBJ2-2; abundance: once; d_gene: TRBD1; v_gene: TRBV7-3; len: 19; CDR3aa: CASSLTAGTGALGGGELFF
j_gene: TRBJ2-2; abundance: .; d_gene: TRBD2; v_gene: TRBV2; len: 15; CDR3aa: CASRTSGWADGELFF
j_gene: TRBJ2-5; abundance: .; d_gene: TRBD1; v_gene: TRBV7-7; len: 15; CDR3aa: CASSRTGGAQETQYF
j_gene: TRBJ2-2; abundance: .; d_gene: TRBD2; v_gene: TRBV19; len: 16; CDR3aa: CASRTSVAGGSGELFF
j_gene: TRBJ1-2; abundance: once; d_gene: TRBD1; v_gene: TRBV7-3; len: 14; CDR3aa: CASSPAGGDYGYTF
j_gene: TRBJ1-5; abundance: .; d_gene: .; v_gene: TRBV9; len: 14; CDR3aa: CASSVGEQGQPQHF
j_gene: TRBJ2-1; abundance: .; d_gene: .; v_gene: TRBV9; len: 19; CDR3aa: CASSLPAGSQGTTYNEQFF
j_gene: TRBJ1-2; abundance: once; d_gene: .; v_gene: TRBV11-2; len: 13; CDR3aa: CASSLIPSYGYTF
j_gene: TRBJ1-3; abundance: .; d_gene: .; v_gene: TRBV6-1; len: 12; CDR3aa: CATRGSGNTIYF
j_gene: TRBJ2-5; abundance: once; d_gene: .; v_gene: TRBV14; len: 15; CDR3aa: CASSLRLTGQETQYF
j_gene: TRBJ1-4; abundance: .; d_gene: .; v_gene: TRBV15; len: 13; CDR3aa: CALETETNEKLFF
j_gene: TRBJ2-5; abundance: .; d_gene: TRBD1; v_gene: TRBV5-4; len: 16; CDR3aa: CASSWDRGPTRETQYF
j_gene: TRBJ1-1; abundance: .; d_gene: TRBD1; v_gene: TRBV2; len: 15; CDR3aa: CASSEDYRGVTEAFF
j_gene: TRBJ2-7; abundance: .; d_gene: .; v_gene: TRBV15; len: 12; CDR3aa: CATSVPGYEQYF
j_gene: TRBJ2-3; abundance: .; d_gene: .; v_gene: TRBV11-2; len: 15; CDR3aa: CASSFRSWAADTQYF
j_gene: TRBJ2-2; abundance: few; d_gene: TRBD2; v_gene: TRBV5-1; len: 16; CDR3aa: CASSLGLAGVTGELFF
j_gene: TRBJ1-5; abundance: .; d_gene: .; v_gene: TRBV28; len: 16; CDR3aa: CASSMEPRQGNQPQHF
j_gene: TRBJ1-2; abundance: .; d_gene: TRBD1; v_gene: TRBV9; len: 13; CDR3aa: CASRAGGTDGYTF
j_gene: TRBJ2-7; abundance: .; d_gene: .; v_gene: TRBV12-5; len: 14; CDR3aa: CASGLGTVTYEQYF
j_gene: TRBJ2-7; abundance: few; d_gene: TRBD1; v_gene: TRBV27; len: 15; CDR3aa: CASSLEDRPFYEQYF
j_gene: TRBJ2-7; abundance: .; d_gene: TRBD2; v_gene: TRBV7-9; len: 13; CDR3aa: CASSSPTGGFPYF
j_gene: TRBJ1-2; abundance: .; d_gene: .; v_gene: TRBV7-9; len: 13; CDR3aa: CASSPGVVYGYTF
j_gene: TRBJ2-1; abundance: .; d_gene: TRBD1; v_gene: TRBV15; len: 13; CDR3aa: CATSRDNGAGGFF
j_gene: TRBJ1-2; abundance: once; d_gene: TRBD1; v_gene: TRBV5-1; len: 14; CDR3aa: CASSLRTGEEGYTF
j_gene: TRBJ2-2; abundance: .; d_gene: TRBD2; v_gene: TRBV7-3; len: 17; CDR3aa: CASSPYLAGGRTGELFF
j_gene: TRBJ2-2; abundance: .; d_gene: TRBD1; v_gene: TRBV30; len: 14; CDR3aa: CAWSTGDSTGELFF
j_gene: TRBJ1-1; abundance: .; d_gene: .; v_gene: TRBV19; len: 14; CDR3aa: CASIDRRPNTEAFF
j_gene: TRBJ2-3; abundance: .; d_gene: .; v_gene: TRBV5-4; len: 16; CDR3aa: CASRRWTSTSTDTQYF
j_gene: TRBJ2-7; abundance: .; d_gene: TRBD1; v_gene: TRBV2; len: 13; CDR3aa: CASSLDYRGEQYF
j_gene: TRBJ1-5; abundance: .; d_gene: TRBD1; v_gene: TRBV27; len: 15; CDR3aa: CASSRTTGDNQPQHF
j_gene: TRBJ2-7; abundance: .; d_gene: .; v_gene: TRBV9; len: 16; CDR3aa: CASSVVGAALFYEQYF
j_gene: TRBJ2-5; abundance: few; d_gene: TRBD1; v_gene: TRBV30; len: 16; CDR3aa: CAWSGSRQGGVETQYF
j_gene: TRBJ1-3; abundance: .; d_gene: .; v_gene: TRBV25-1; len: 13; CDR3aa: CASSEDSGNTIYF
j_gene: TRBJ2-2; abundance: .; d_gene: .; v_gene: TRBV6-5; len: 15; CDR3aa: CASSYSGPSTGELFF
j_gene: TRBJ1-1; abundance: .; d_gene: .; v_gene: TRBV25-1; len: 16; CDR3aa: CASSDHSGTLGTEAFF
j_gene: TRBJ2-7; abundance: .; d_gene: .; v_gene: TRBV5-1; len: 15; CDR3aa: CASSATGTSSYEQYF
j_gene: TRBJ2-3; abundance: .; d_gene: .; v_gene: TRBV27; len: 14; CDR3aa: CASSFTTARDTQYF
j_gene: TRBJ2-7; abundance: once; d_gene: TRBD2; v_gene: TRBV7-9; len: 16; CDR3aa: CASSPVSSGSSYEQYF
j_gene: TRBJ2-3; abundance: .; d_gene: TRBD2; v_gene: TRBV9; len: 15; CDR3aa: CASSVSGRDTDTQYF